The clone carrying this T cell receptor (beta chain) was detected only once. The antigen is undetermined. The V and J ends lost 4 bases and 0 bases respectively, with 13 bases between them. Germline V gene data show CDR1 as SGHNT and CDR2 as YYREEE (reference sequence). The CDR3 length is 16 residues. The entry originates in a study of graft-versus-host responses after intestinal transplantation. Turning to the study itself: Transplants given to recipients were multivisceral, liver-intestinal, or isolated intestinal. The study's findings and limits: Graft-donor T cell macrochimerism coincided with high graft-versus-host to host-versus-graft clonal ratios in allografts.

Method: immunoSEQ multiplex PCR; TCRdb's copy keeps in-frame clones and lacks some. The sample includes tens of thousands of clones, around 93% of them seen just once. The chain joins TRBV5-4 to TRBJ2-2; D possibly corresponds to TRBD2 (6 bases). This sequence was found in a human donor who was the organ donor for an intestinal transplant. This specimen consisted of unstimulated CD4+ T cells sorted from spleen or lymph node cells, obtained before transplant. The CDR3 DNA reads as TGTGCCAGCAGCCCGCGGGGACGAGCGAACACCGGGGAGCTGTTTTTT. Translated, it gives CASSPRGRANTGELFF.